These 12 T cell receptor beta chains came from one sample sequenced in a study of T-cell reconstitution after alpha-beta-depleted transplantation in children. Library preparation (for TCRbeta) was performed with unique molecular identifiers. TCRdb called the PCR reads again in MiXCR, with one record for every CDR3 protein. The sample holds approximately 400,000 distinct CDR3 sequences, 9.5% to 13% seen once. The sample in question was PBMCs from the stem cell graft donor, obtained from the stem cell graft. These receptors were collected from a human donor who donated a stem cell graft to a child with acute myeloid leukemia.

The chain uses TRBV10-3 and TRBJ2-7; D is possibly TRBD2 (7 bases). The CDR3 length is 15 residues. V shed 0 bases and J shed 3 bases, with 12 bases lying between them. Germline V lookup: CDR1 ENHRY, CDR2 SYGVKD. The CDR3 loop is CAISESHGGLYEQYF. Here the CDR3 DNA reads TGTGCCATCAGTGAGTCTCACGGGGGGCTCTACGAGCAGTACTTC.

This clonotype showed up just a few times. The rearrangement uses TRBV7-3 and TRBJ1-2, with D maybe TRBD1 (6 bases). The germline CDR1 and CDR2 sequences are SGHTA and FQGTGA. The V end lost 5 bases, the J end lost 4 bases, and 23 bases lay between the germline ends. The CDR3 is made up of 17 amino acids. The CDR3 loop is CASSPDSGTQNLYGYTF. The CDR3 bases are TGTGCCAGCAGCCCCGACTCCGGGACACAGAATCTCTATGGCTACACCTTC.

The sample holds many counts of this clonotype. The chain carries TRBV7-9 and TRBJ2-5, with D perhaps matching TRBD2 (5 bases). The V gene's germline CDR1 is SEHNR and CDR2 FQNEAQ (reference sequence). The V gene lost 5 bases and the J gene lost 5 bases, with 15 bases spanning the gap. The CDR3 consists of 14 residues. The CDR3 bases are TGTGCCAGCAGCCTAACGGACGGGGTGGAGACCCAGTACTTC. It is translated as CASSLTDGVETQYF.

V usage is TRBV7-2 and J usage is TRBJ1-1; no reliable D call. The V and J ends lost 0 bases and 8 bases respectively, with 10 bases between them. This CDR3 contains 13 residues. Per the germline V gene, CDR1 is SGHTA and CDR2 is FQGNSA. CDR3 nucleotide sequence: TGTGCCAGCAGCTTAGCGGCTGGTCCCGAAGCTTTCTTT. Its protein product is CASSLAAGPEAFF.

The genes are TRBV7-3 and TRBJ2-7, with 7 bases aligning to TRBD1. The V gene's germline CDR1 is SGHTA and CDR2 FQGTGA. This CDR3 has 15 amino acids. The V segment lost 0 bases and the J segment 5 bases; nucleotides outside the gene matches: 7. CDR3 DNA: TGTGCCAGCAGCTTAACAGGGACAGATCTTGACGAGCAGTACTTC. Its translation is CASSLTGTDLDEQYF.

The chain couples TRBV12-3 or TRBV12-4 to TRBJ1-4; D might be TRBD1 (5 bases). V was shortened by 6 bases and J by 5 bases, with 13 bases between the two germline ends. The CDR3 totals 14 residues. The CDR3 protein is CASSPPGPNEKLFF. In DNA, the CDR3 is TGTGCCAGCAGCCCCCCGGGACCGAATGAAAAACTGTTTTTT.

This clonotype was recorded at least ten times. The chain links TRBV5-1 to TRBJ2-1; D may be TRBD2 (5 bases). Trimming shortened V by 2 bases and J by 7 bases, and 25 bases separated the two germline ends. The germline V gene encodes CDR1 SGHRS and CDR2 YFSETQ. This CDR3 has 18 residues. CDR3 sequence reads: CASSFDPPARMEVNEQFF. The CDR3 DNA reads as TGCGCCAGCAGCTTCGACCCTCCTGCACGTATGGAGGTAAATGAGCAGTTCTTC.

This clonotype has just a few counts. The chain has TRBV3-1 and TRBJ2-1; the match to TRBD1 covers 10 bases. This CDR3 region has 21 residues. The V segment lost 0 bases and the J segment 6 bases; nucleotides outside the gene matches: 20. Germline-derived CDR1 and CDR2 are LGHDT and YNNKEL (reference sequence). The CDR3 DNA is TGTGCCAGCAGCCAAGATCGGGGGACAGGGGTGATTAGGGCCAGTGGCAATGAGCAGTTCTTC. This sequence encodes CASSQDRGTGVIRASGNEQFF.

Comments on this clonotype: A much larger clone differs by one base, so this may be a read error. V is TRBV20-1 and J is TRBJ1-1; 7 bases align to TRBD1. The CDR3 runs to 16 residues. CDR1 is DFQATT and CDR2 is SNEGSKA in the germline V gene (reference sequence). Here the CDR3 reads CCARAGQQNMNTEAFF. The CDR3 nucleotides read TGCTGTGCTAGAGCGGGACAGCAAAACATGAACACTGAAGCTTTCTTT.

This clonotype was counted a few times. The chain combines TRBV5-1 with TRBJ2-1, with TRBD2 matching over 8 bases. V shed 1 base and J 4 bases; nucleotides not matched to a gene: 7. Germline V CDR1 and CDR2: SGHRS, YFSETQ. This CDR3 is built from 16 residues. The CDR3 DNA sequence: TGCGCCAGCAGCTTGTATACGGGGGGGAAGTACAATGAGCAGTTCTTC. Amino acid sequence: CASSLYTGGKYNEQFF.

This clonotype was seen a handful of times. An end of the junction does not agree with germline; a read error may underlie this. The genes are TRBV7-7 and TRBJ2-6, with 8 bases identical to TRBD1. This CDR3 has 16 residues. The germline V gene encodes CDR1 SSHAT and CDR2 FNYEAQ (reference sequence). In nucleotides, the CDR3 is TGTGCTAGCAGCTCCCCAGGGGGCGCTGGGGCCAACGTCCTGACTTTC. Translated: CASSSPGGAGANVLTF. Full variable domain (remainder filled in from reference TRBV7-7 and TRBJ2-6): GAGVSQSPRYKVTKRGQDVTLRCDPISSHATLYWYQQALGQGPEFLTYFNYEAQPDKSGLPSDRFSAERPEGSISTLTIQRTEQRDSAMYRCASSSPGGAGANVLTFGAGSRLTVL.

J is TRBJ2-6 and V is TRBV5-6; 7 bases agree with TRBD2. Looked up from germline, CDR1 is SGHDT and CDR2 is YYEEEE. The CDR3 is 15 residues long. Trimming took 4 bases from V and 2 from J; bases not matched to a gene: 3. DNA of the CDR3: TGTGCCAGCAGCCGCCGGGGGGCTGGGGCCAACGTCCTGACTTTC. It is translated as CASSRRGAGANVLTF.